Following are 25 T cell receptor beta chains from one sample sequenced in a study of shared clonotypes between healthy human individuals. Profiled with immunoSEQ multiplex PCR; TCRdb holds only in-frame clones, not every one. The table has roughly 640,000 clones, approximately 97% seen once. The source material was naive CD4+ T cells sorted from blood. The subset here: CD45RA+ positively selected. These receptor sequences come from a woman aged 25 to 45 in good health.

V is TRBV2 and J is TRBJ1-5; 12 bases fit TRBD1. The CDR3 extends over 17 amino acids. The germline gives CDR1 SNHLY, CDR2 FYNNEI. V was pared by 6 bases and J by 0 bases, with 6 bases of the junction left unmatched. CDR3 region: CASSGTGGSSSNQPQHF. The CDR3 nucleotides read TGTGCCAGCAGCGGGACAGGGGGCTCCTCTAGCAATCAGCCCCAGCATTTT. Drawing the rest from reference TRBV2 and TRBJ1-5, the complete variable domain is EPEVTQTPSHQVTQMGQEVILRCVPISNHLYFYWYRQILGQKVEFLVSFYNNEISEKSEIFDDQFSVERPDGSNFTLKIRSTKLEDSAMYFCASSGTGGSSSNQPQHFGDGTRLSIL.

The J gene is TRBJ2-5, the V gene TRBV19, with 7 nucleotides matching TRBD1. The end of the DNA aligns better with TRBJ2-7, so the J call may be wrong. The CDR3 is 15 amino acids. The germline V gene encodes CDR1 LNHDA and CDR2 SQIVND (reference sequence). This chain's CDR3 is CASSILWQGDYEQYF. The CDR3 region has the DNA TGTGCCAGTAGTATATTGTGGCAGGGGGATTACGAGCAGTACTTC.

The chain joins TRBV10-3 to TRBJ2-3; possibly TRBD1 or TRBD2 for D (6 bases each). The CDR3 is 16 residues long. CDR1 is ENHRY, CDR2 SYGVKD, per germline. The V end lost 4 bases, the J end lost 2 bases, and 16 bases lay between the germline ends. The DNA for the CDR3 is TGTGCCATCAGTGGGTTAGGAGGGGGTTCCACAGATACGCAGTATTTT. Protein product: CAISGLGGGSTDTQYF.

The gene calls are TRBV23-1 and TRBJ1-4; D unclear. TRBV23-1 carries the ORF label, with uncertain function. The CDR3 is made up of 15 amino acids. The V end lost 0 bases, the J end lost 3 bases, and 8 bases lay between the germline ends. In DNA form, the CDR3 reads TGCGCCAGCAGTCAATCGTTGAGAGCTAATGAAAAACTGTTTTTT. This sequence encodes CASSQSLRANEKLFF.

V is TRBV2 and J is TRBJ2-2; 7 bases map to TRBD1. The CDR3 sequence is 15 residues long. Looked up from germline, CDR1 is SNHLY and CDR2 is FYNNEI. V trimming: 6 bases; J trimming: 2 bases; junction bases outside the gene matches: 6. The CDR3 reads CASSIRDSNTGELFF. CDR3 sequence (DNA): TGTGCCAGCAGCATCCGGGACAGCAACACCGGGGAGCTGTTTTTT.

The chain couples TRBV28 to TRBJ1-5; no definite D call. Trimming removed 1 base at V and 5 bases at J, with 9 bases between. CDR3 length: 14 residues. Germline values: CDR1 MDHEN, CDR2 SYDVKM. CDR3 in amino acids: CASSLSQEDQPQHF. As DNA, the CDR3 is TGTGCCAGCAGTTTATCTCAGGAGGATCAGCCCCAGCATTTT.

V and J are TRBV5-1 and TRBJ2-7, with D perhaps TRBD2 (6 bases). CDR3 length equals 14 residues. Germline V gives CDR1 SGHRS, CDR2 YFSETQ. V was trimmed by 4 bases and J by 2 bases, leaving 13 bases between them. CDR3 sequence (DNA): TGCGCCAGCAGCAAAAGCGGGCGCCCCTACGAGCAGTACTTC. Amino acids: CASSKSGRPYEQYF. Full variable domain (remainder filled in from reference TRBV5-1 and TRBJ2-7): KAGVTQTPRYLIKTRGQQVTLSCSPISGHRSVSWYQQTPGQGLQFLFEYFSETQRNKGNFPGRFSGRQFSNSRSEMNVSTLELGDSALYLCASSKSGRPYEQYFGPGTRLTVT.

The chain is built from TRBV28 and TRBJ2-1; TRBD2 aligns across 12 bases. This CDR3 comprises 16 residues. V dropped 4 bases and J dropped 4; count of bases not matched to a gene: 5. Germline loops: CDR1 MDHEN, CDR2 SYDVKM. The DNA for the CDR3 is TGTGCCAGCAGTTCTCCTACTAGCGGGAGGTACAATGAGCAGTTCTTC. Translated: CASSSPTSGRYNEQFF.

This clone appeared a single time. The rearrangement uses TRBV5-1 and TRBJ1-1; TRBD1 matches 7 bases. The V and J ends lost 3 bases and 1 base, in that order; junction bases with no gene match: 9. CDR3 length: 16 amino acids. Germline loops: CDR1 SGHRS, CDR2 YFSETQ. The DNA of the CDR3 is TGCGCCAGCAGCTACCACTCCGGGACAGCGAACACTGAAGCTTTCTTT. It is translated as CASSYHSGTANTEAFF. Full variable domain (outside the CDR3, taken from reference TRBV5-1 and TRBJ1-1): KAGVTQTPRYLIKTRGQQVTLSCSPISGHRSVSWYQQTPGQGLQFLFEYFSETQRNKGNFPGRFSGRQFSNSRSEMNVSTLELGDSALYLCASSYHSGTANTEAFFGQGTRLTVV.

The rearrangement uses TRBV6-1 and TRBJ1-2; 7 bases fit TRBD1. The V gene's germline CDR1 is MNHNS and CDR2 SASEGT. With 5 bases clipped from V and 8 bases from J, the junction kept 5 bases outside the gene matches. There are 12 residues in the CDR3. The CDR3 loop is CASSYDREGYTF. As DNA, the CDR3 is TGTGCCAGCAGTTATGACAGGGAGGGCTACACCTTC.

The gene calls are TRBV7-2 and TRBJ2-7; 12 bases align to TRBD2. The CDR3 sequence is 15 residues long. J gave up 5 bases and V 6 bases, and 8 bases lay outside the gene matches. Germline V CDR1 and CDR2: SGHTA, FQGNSA. CDR3 sequence (DNA): TGTGCCAGCAGGGAGACTAGCGGGAGTAGAAACGAGCAGTACTTC. Protein product: CASRETSGSRNEQYF. Complete variable domain (other parts from reference TRBV7-2 and TRBJ2-7): GAGVSQSPSNKVTEKGKDVELRCDPISGHTALYWYRQSLGQGLEFLIYFQGNSAPDKSGLPSDRFSAERTGGSVSTLTIQRTQQEDSAVYLCASRETSGSRNEQYFGPGTRLTVT.

The rearrangement uses TRBV7-2 and TRBJ2-5, with D uncertain. The J call may be faulty, since TRBJ2-7 better matches the DNA end. Germline V gene data show CDR1 as SGHTA and CDR2 as FQGNSA. The CDR3 runs to 14 residues. CDR3 region: CASSLGWLGNEQYF. The DNA of the CDR3 is TGTGCCAGCAGCTTAGGGTGGCTAGGAAACGAGCAGTACTTC.

The CDR3 region is CASSTLAGGNNEQFF. The CDR3 coding sequence is TGCGCCAGCAGCACCCTAGCGGGCGGGAACAATGAGCAGTTCTTC. The chain carries TRBV5-1 and TRBJ2-1, with 8 bases identical to TRBD2. The CDR3 has 15 residues. Germline assignment: CDR1 SGHRS and CDR2 YFSETQ. Trimming removed 4 bases from V and 5 bases from J; junction bases left unmatched: 8.

The chain couples TRBV28 to TRBJ1-5; tentative D call: TRBD1 (5 bases). CDR1 and CDR2 from the germline V gene are MDHEN and SYDVKM. The ends were cut back, 3 bases at V and 6 bases at J, with 15 bases in the middle. CDR3 length: 15 residues. For the CDR3, the DNA is TGTGCCAGCAGTTTTGGGGACTTAGGTAGTCAGCCCCAGCATTTT. Protein: CASSFGDLGSQPQHF.

This clone came up once. The chain combines TRBV2 with TRBJ2-1; weak D call: TRBD2 (5 bases). CDR3 size: 14 residues. Germline V gene lookup returns CDR1 SNHLY and CDR2 FYNNEI. The V end lost 6 bases, the J end lost 5 bases, and 14 bases lay between the germline ends. CDR3 bases: TGTGCCAGCAGATGGACTGATGGAGACAATGAGCAGTTCTTC. Translating it yields CASRWTDGDNEQFF. The full variable domain, in which reference TRBV2 and TRBJ2-1 provide the parts outside the CDR3, is EPEVTQTPSHQVTQMGQEVILRCVPISNHLYFYWYRQILGQKVEFLVSFYNNEISEKSEIFDDQFSVERPDGSNFTLKIRSTKLEDSAMYFCASRWTDGDNEQFFGPGTRLTVL.

The chain is built from TRBV29-1 and TRBJ1-1; a weak D match, TRBD1 (5 bases). V was shortened by 1 base and J by 6 bases, with 15 bases between the two germline ends. This CDR3 has 14 amino acids. In germline, CDR1 is SQVTM, CDR2 ANQGSEA. CDR3: CSVEAPGRVAEAFF. DNA of the CDR3: TGCAGCGTTGAAGCCCCAGGGCGGGTGGCTGAAGCTTTCTTT.

This clone was observed a few times. The chain links TRBV29-1 to TRBJ2-7; D is unresolved. Germline CDR1 SQVTM, CDR2 ANQGSEA. The CDR3 spans 14 residues. The V end was cut by 4 bases, the J end by 4 bases, with 17 bases between. The CDR3 DNA is TGCAGCGTTGGACCCCGCGAGGCTCGGTACGAGCAGTACTTC. Its translation is CSVGPREARYEQYF.

This rearrangement joins TRBV11-2 to TRBJ2-1; D perhaps matches TRBD2 (6 bases). Per the germline V gene, CDR1 is SGHAT and CDR2 is FQNNGV. The CDR3 runs to 15 residues. V was clipped by 5 bases and J by 3 bases, with 14 bases between them. CDR3 sequence reads: CASSTPGTYYNEQFF. The DNA for the CDR3 is TGTGCCAGCAGCACCCCCGGGACTTACTACAATGAGCAGTTCTTC.

V and J are TRBV28 and TRBJ2-3; D is perhaps TRBD1 or TRBD2 (5 bases each). Germline assignment: CDR1 MDHEN and CDR2 SYDVKM. V was pared by 1 base and J by 2 bases, with 16 bases between. This CDR3 comprises 17 residues. The CDR3 nucleotides read TGTGCCAGCAGTTTATCCAACCCCGGGACGGCCACAGATACGCAGTATTTT. It translates to CASSLSNPGTATDTQYF.

In DNA form, the CDR3 reads TGTGCCAGCAGGGGGCCTAGCGGTAGCTCCTACAATGAGCAGTTCTTC. It yields the protein CASRGPSGSSYNEQFF. The chain uses TRBV6-6 and TRBJ2-1; 7 bases fit TRBD2. After removal of 6 bases from V and 0 bases from J, the junction contained 8 bases not matched to a gene. The CDR3 runs 16 residues. Germline V gene sequence: CDR1 MNHNY, CDR2 SVGAGI (reference sequence).

The V and J genes are TRBV19 and TRBJ2-7; 9 bases agree with TRBD1. V shed 4 bases and J 9 bases; nucleotides not matched to a gene: 4. CDR3 length equals 12 residues. Germline V gene data show CDR1 as LNHDA and CDR2 as SQIVND (reference sequence). The chain's CDR3 is CASSTTGGGQYF. The CDR3 nucleotides read TGTGCCAGTAGTACCACAGGGGGCGGGCAGTACTTC.

The sample holds a few counts of this clone. This chain joins TRBV7-6 and TRBJ2-7; possibly TRBD2 for D (5 bases). V was cut by 5 bases and J by 2 bases, with 16 bases left in between. CDR3 size: 15 residues. Germline lookup yields CDR1 SGHVS and CDR2 FNYEAQ. The CDR3 reads CASSPMAAGPYEQYF. The CDR3, as DNA: TGTGCCAGCAGCCCCATGGCGGCGGGCCCCTACGAGCAGTACTTC.

The chain carries TRBV28 and TRBJ2-7, with 9 bases that match TRBD1. J gave up 2 bases and V 5 bases, and 10 bases lay outside the gene matches. CDR1 and CDR2 (germline): MDHEN, SYDVKM. CDR3 length equals 16 residues. The CDR3 region has the DNA TGTGCCAGCAGTAGTCCCGGGACAGGGCGTCCCTACGAGCAGTACTTC. It yields the protein CASSSPGTGRPYEQYF.

J is TRBJ2-3 and V is TRBV6-1, with a weak D call TRBD1 (7 bases). Deletions cut 1 base from V and 4 bases from J, with 12 bases between. The CDR3 has 15 residues. CDR1 is MNHNS and CDR2 is SASEGT in the germline V gene. In nucleotides, the CDR3 is TGTGCCAGCAGTGAAGGCGACAGGGAGGCAGATACGCAGTATTTT. It yields the protein CASSEGDREADTQYF.

The chain is built from TRBV6-5 and TRBJ2-5; 7 positions match TRBD2. The V gene's germline CDR1 is MNHEY and CDR2 SVGAGI. CDR3 length: 14 residues. J gave up 5 bases and V 3 bases, and 6 bases lay outside the gene matches. The DNA of the CDR3 is TGTGCCAGCAGTTATTCACTAGCGCGTGAGACCCAGTACTTC. Amino acid sequence: CASSYSLARETQYF.